Below, one T cell receptor (beta chain) is given with its context. What it recognizes is unknown. CTLA-4 blockade with ipilimumab, together with focal radiation, was given to patients with chemo-refractory metastatic non-small-cell lung cancer. The table came from immunoSEQ multiplex PCR; TCRdb's copy has only in-frame clones and leaves some out. The sample holds more than 95,000 clones, approximately 75% seen once. This sample stems from a study of radiotherapy plus CTLA-4 blockade in lung cancer. Whole-study results and caveats: According to reports, early shifts in blood T cell clones, alongside interferon-beta, forecast response most accurately.

The receptor's source is a human donor with non-small cell lung cancer who had a partial response to radiotherapy plus ipilimumab. Some clones in this sample may be carry-over from other donors' samples. The source material was peripheral blood, sampled from a patient treated with radiotherapy plus ipilimumab.

The CDR3 loop is CASSVIEGNYVGYTF. CDR3 DNA: TGTGCCAGCAGCGTAATAGAGGGAAACTATGTGGGCTACACCTTC. The J gene is TRBJ1-2, the V gene TRBV9; D ambiguous. This CDR3 region has 15 residues. The V gene lost 1 base and the J gene lost 8 bases, with 18 bases spanning the gap. Per germline, CDR1 SGDLS and CDR2 YYNGEE.